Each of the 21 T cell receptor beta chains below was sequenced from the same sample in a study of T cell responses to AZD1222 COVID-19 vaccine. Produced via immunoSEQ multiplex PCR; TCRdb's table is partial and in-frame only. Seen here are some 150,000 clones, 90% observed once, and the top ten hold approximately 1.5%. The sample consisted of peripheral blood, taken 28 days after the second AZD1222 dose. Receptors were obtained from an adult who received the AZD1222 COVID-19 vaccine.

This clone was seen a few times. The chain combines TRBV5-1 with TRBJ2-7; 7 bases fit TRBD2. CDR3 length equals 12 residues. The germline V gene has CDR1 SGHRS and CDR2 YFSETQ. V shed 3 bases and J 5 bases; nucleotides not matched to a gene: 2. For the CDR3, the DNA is TGCGCCAGCAGCTGGACTAGAAACGAGCAGTACTTC. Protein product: CASSWTRNEQYF.

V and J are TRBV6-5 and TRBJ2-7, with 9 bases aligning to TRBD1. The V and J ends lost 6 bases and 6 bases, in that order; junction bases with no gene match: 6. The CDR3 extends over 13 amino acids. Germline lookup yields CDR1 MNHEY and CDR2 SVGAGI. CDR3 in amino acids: CASSRDRAVEQYF. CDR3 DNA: TGTGCCAGCAGCCGGGACAGGGCAGTCGAGCAGTACTTC.

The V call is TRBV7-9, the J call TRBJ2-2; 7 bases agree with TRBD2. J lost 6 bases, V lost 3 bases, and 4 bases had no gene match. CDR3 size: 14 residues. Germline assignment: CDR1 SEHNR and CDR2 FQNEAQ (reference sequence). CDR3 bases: TGTGCCAGCAGCTTTCTAAGCGGGGCCGGGGAGCTGTTTTTT. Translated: CASSFLSGAGELFF. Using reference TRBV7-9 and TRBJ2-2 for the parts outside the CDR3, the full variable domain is DTGVSQNPRHKITKRGQNVTFRCDPISEHNRLYWYRQTLGQGPEFLTYFQNEAQLEKSRLLSDRFSAERPKGSFSTLEIQRTEQGDSAMYLCASSFLSGAGELFFGEGSRLTVL.

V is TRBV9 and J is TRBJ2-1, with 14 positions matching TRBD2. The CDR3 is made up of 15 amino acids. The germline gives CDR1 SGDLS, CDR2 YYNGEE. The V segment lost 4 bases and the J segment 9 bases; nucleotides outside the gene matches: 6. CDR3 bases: TGTGCCAGCAGCCCGGGACTAGCGGGAGCCGGTGAGCAGTTCTTC. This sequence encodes CASSPGLAGAGEQFF.

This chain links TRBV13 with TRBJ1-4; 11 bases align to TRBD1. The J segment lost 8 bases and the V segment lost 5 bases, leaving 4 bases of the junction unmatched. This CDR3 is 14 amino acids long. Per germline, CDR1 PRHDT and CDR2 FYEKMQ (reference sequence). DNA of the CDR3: TGTGCCAGCAGCCTTGGGACAGGGGGGGAAAAACTGTTTTTT. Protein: CASSLGTGGEKLFF.

For the CDR3, the DNA is TGCGCCAGCAGCACCTTAGCTAGCGGGGTAAATGAGCAGTTCTTC. It encodes CASSTLASGVNEQFF. The V call is TRBV5-1, the J call TRBJ2-1, with TRBD2 identical over 9 bases. CDR3 length equals 15 residues. Germline CDR1 SGHRS, CDR2 YFSETQ. With 4 bases clipped from V and 7 bases from J, the junction kept 9 bases outside the gene matches.

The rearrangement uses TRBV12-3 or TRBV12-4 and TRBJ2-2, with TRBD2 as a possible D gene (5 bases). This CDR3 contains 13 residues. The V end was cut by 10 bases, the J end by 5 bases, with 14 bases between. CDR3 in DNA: TGTGCCACGGGGAGAACGGGAACCGGGGAGCTGTTTTTT. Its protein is CATGRTGTGELFF.

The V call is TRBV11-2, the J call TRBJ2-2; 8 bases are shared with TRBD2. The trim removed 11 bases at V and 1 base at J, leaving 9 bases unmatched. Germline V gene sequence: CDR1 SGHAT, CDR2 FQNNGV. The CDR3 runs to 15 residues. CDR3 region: CAGTPLAGNTGELFF. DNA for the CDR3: TGTGCCGGGACGCCGCTAGCGGGGAACACCGGGGAGCTGTTTTTT.

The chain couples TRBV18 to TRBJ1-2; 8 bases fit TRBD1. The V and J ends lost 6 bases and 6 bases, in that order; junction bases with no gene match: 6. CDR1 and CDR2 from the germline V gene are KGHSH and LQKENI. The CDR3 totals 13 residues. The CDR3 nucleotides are TGTGCCAGCTCGACGGACAGGGACAATGGCTACACCTTC. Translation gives CASSTDRDNGYTF.

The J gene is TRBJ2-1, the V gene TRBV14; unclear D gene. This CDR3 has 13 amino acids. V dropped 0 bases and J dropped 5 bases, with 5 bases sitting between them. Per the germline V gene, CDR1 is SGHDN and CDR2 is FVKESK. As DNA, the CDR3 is TGTGCCAGCAGCCAAGAGGGAAACAATGAGCAGTTCTTC. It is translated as CASSQEGNNEQFF.

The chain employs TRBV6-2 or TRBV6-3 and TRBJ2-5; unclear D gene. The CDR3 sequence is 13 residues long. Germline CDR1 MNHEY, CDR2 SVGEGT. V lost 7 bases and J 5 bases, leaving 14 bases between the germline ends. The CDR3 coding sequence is TGTGCCAGCAACCCCTATGGGCTGGAGACCCAGTACTTC. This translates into CASNPYGLETQYF.

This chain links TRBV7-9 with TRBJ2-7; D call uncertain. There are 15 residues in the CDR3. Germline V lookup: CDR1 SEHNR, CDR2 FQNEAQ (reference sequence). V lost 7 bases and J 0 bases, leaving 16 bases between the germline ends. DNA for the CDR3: TGTGCCAGCACCCCCGGGTCATCGATCTCCTACGAGCAGTACTTC. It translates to CASTPGSSISYEQYF. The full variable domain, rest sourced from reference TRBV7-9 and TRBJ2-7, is DTGVSQNPRHKITKRGQNVTFRCDPISEHNRLYWYRQTLGQGPEFLTYFQNEAQLEKSRLLSDRFSAERPKGSFSTLEIQRTEQGDSAMYLCASTPGSSISYEQYFGPGTRLTVT.

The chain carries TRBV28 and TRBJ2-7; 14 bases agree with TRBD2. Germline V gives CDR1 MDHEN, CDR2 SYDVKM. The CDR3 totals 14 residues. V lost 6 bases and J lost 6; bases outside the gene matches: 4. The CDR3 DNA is TGTGCCAGCAGGGAGACTAGCGGGAGGGGCGAGCAGTACTTC. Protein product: CASRETSGRGEQYF.

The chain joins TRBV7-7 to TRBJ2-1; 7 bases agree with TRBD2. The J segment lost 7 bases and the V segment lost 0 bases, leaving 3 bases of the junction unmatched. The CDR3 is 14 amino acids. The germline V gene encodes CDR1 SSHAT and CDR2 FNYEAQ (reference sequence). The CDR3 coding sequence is TGTGCCAGCAGCTTAGCGGGGGGGATTAATGAGCAGTTCTTC. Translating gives CASSLAGGINEQFF.

The CDR3 here is CASKVTGTGDGYTF. The CDR3 region has the DNA TGTGCCAGCAAAGTTACCGGGACAGGGGATGGCTACACCTTC. The chain combines TRBV6-5 with TRBJ1-2, with 10 bases lining up with TRBD1. Germline CDR1 and CDR2: MNHEY and SVGAGI. The V gene end was trimmed by 7 bases and the J gene end by 6 bases; junction bases not matched to a gene: 8. The CDR3 consists of 14 residues.

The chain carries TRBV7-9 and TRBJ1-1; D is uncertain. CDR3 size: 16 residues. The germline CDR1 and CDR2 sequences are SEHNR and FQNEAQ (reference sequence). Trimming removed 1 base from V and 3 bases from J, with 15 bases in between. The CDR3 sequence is CASSLDWNSQDTEAFF. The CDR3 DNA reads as TGTGCCAGCAGCTTAGATTGGAACAGCCAGGACACTGAAGCTTTCTTT.

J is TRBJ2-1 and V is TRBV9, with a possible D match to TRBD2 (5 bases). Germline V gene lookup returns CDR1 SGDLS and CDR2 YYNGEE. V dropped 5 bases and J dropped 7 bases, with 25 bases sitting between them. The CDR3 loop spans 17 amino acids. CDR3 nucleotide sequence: TGTGCCAGCAGAGCTACCGAGGGCGCTGTCGGACCAAATGAGCAGTTCTTC. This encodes CASRATEGAVGPNEQFF.

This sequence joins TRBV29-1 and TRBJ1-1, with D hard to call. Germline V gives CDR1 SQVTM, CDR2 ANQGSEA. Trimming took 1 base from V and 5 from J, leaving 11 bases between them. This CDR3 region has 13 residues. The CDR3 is CSVEGVGLTEAFF. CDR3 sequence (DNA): TGCAGCGTTGAAGGAGTTGGATTGACTGAAGCTTTCTTT.

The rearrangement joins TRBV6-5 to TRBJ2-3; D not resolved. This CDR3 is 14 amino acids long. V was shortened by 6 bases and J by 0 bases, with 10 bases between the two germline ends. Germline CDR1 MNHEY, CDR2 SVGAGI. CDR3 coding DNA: TGTGCCAGCAGACTCCGCCCGAGCACAGATACGCAGTATTTT. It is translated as CASRLRPSTDTQYF.

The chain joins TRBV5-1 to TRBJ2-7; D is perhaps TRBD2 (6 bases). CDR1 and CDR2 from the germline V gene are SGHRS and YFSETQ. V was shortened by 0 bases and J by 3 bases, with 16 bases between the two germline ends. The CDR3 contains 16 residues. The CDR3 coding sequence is TGCGCCAGCAGCTTGGCAACGACTAGTCCCAACTACGAGCAGTACTTC. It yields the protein CASSLATTSPNYEQYF.

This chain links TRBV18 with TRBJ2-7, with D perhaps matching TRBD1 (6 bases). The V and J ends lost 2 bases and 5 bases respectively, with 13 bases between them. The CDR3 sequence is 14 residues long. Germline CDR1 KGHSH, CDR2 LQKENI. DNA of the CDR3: TGTGCCAGCTCACCATCCAGGGGATACAACGAGCAGTACTTC. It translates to CASSPSRGYNEQYF.